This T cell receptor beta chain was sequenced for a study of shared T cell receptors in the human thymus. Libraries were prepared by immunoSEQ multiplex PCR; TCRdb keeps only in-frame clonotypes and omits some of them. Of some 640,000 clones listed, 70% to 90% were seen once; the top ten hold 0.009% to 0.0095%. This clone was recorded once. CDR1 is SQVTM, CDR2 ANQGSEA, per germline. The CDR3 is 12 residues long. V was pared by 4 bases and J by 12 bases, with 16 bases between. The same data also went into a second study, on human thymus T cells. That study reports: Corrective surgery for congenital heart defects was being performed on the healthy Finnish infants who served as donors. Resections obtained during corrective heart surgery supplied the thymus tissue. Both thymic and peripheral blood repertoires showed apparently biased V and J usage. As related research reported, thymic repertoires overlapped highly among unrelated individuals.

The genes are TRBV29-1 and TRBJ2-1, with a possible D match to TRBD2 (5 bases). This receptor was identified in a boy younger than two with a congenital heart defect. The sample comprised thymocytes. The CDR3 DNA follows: TGCAGCGTTGTTTCTGCCCTGGGGAGGCAGTTCTTC. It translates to CSVVSALGRQFF.